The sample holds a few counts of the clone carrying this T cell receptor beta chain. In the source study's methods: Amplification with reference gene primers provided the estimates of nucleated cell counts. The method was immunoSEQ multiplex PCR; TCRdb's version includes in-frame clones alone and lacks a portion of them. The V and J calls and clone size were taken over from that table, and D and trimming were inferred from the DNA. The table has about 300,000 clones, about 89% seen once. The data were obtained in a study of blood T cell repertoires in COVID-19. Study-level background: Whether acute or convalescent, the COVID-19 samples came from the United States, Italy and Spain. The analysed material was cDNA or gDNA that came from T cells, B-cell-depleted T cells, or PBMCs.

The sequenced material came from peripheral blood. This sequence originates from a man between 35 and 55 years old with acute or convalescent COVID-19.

The CDR3 spells CASSQTGTEAFF. The CDR3 DNA reads as TGTGCCAGCAGCCAAACTGGCACTGAAGCTTTCTTT. V is TRBV3-1 (or the pseudogene TRBV3-2) and J is TRBJ1-1; the D is unclear. The V end lost 2 bases, the J end lost 4 bases, and 5 bases lay between the germline ends. CDR1 and CDR2 from the germline V gene are LGHDT and YNNKEL (reference sequence). The CDR3 loop spans 12 amino acids.